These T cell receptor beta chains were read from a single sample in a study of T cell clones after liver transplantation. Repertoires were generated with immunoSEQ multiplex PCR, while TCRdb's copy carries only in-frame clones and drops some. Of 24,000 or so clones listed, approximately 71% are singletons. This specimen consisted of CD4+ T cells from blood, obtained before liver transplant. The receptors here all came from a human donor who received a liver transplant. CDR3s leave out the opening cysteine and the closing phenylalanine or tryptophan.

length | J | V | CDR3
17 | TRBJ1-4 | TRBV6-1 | ASSEQPGQGIRANEKLF
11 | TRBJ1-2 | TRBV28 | ASSRQGAVGYT
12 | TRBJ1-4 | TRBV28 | ASSRTGGDEKLF
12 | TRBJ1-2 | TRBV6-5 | ASSFLTGDYGYT
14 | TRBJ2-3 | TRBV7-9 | ASIPRGVTHTDTQY
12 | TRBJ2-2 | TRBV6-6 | AGARTGATGELF
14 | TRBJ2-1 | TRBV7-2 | ASSLAPGSGGSEQF
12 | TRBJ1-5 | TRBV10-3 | AISAGQAKQPQH
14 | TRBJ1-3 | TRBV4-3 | ASSQDWDSSGNTIY
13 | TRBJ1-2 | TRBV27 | ASSPQRQGIYGYT
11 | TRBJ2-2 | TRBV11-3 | ASSVQGPGELF
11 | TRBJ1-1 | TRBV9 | ASSVLGGSEAF